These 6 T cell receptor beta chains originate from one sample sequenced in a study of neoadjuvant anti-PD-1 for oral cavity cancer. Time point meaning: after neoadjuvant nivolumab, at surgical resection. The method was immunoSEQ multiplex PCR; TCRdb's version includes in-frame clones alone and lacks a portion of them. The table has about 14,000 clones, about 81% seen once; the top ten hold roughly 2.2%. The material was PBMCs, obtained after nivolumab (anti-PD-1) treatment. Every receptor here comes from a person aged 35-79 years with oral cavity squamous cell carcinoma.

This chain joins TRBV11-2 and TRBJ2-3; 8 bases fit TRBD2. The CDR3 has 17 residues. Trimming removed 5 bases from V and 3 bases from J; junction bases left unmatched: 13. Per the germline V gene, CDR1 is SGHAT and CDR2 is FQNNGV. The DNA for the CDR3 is TGTGCCAGCAGCCCGGGAGGCGCTAGCGGGTCTACAGATACGCAGTATTTT. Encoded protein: CASSPGGASGSTDTQYF.

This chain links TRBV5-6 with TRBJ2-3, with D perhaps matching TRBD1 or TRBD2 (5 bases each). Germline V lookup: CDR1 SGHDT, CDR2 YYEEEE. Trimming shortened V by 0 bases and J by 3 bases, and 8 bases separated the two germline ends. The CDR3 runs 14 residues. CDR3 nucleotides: TGTGCCAGCAGCTTGGACGGGGCTACAGATACGCAGTATTTT. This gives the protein CASSLDGATDTQYF.

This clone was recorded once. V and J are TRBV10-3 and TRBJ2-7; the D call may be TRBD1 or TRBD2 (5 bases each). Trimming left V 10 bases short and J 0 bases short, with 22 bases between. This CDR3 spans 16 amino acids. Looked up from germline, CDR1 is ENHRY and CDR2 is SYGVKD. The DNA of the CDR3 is TGTGCCACCACTACGTGGGACCACAGGAGCTCCTACGAGCAGTACTTC. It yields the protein CATTTWDHRSSYEQYF.

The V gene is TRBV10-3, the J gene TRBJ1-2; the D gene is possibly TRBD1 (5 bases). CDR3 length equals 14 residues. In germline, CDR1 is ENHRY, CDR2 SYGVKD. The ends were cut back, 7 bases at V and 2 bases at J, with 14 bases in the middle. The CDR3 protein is CAINTGPQNYGYTF. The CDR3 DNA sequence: TGTGCCATCAATACGGGACCCCAGAACTATGGCTACACCTTC.

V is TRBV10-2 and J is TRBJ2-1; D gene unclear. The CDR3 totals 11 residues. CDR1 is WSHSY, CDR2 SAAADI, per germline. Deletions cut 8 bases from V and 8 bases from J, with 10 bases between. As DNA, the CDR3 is TGCGCCAGCCTGAGCGTCGATGAGCAGTTCTTC. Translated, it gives CASLSVDEQFF.

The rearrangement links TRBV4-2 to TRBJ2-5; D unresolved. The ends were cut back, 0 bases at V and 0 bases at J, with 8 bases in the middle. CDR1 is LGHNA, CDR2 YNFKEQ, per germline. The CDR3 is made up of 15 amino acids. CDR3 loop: CASSQDRRHQETQYF. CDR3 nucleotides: TGTGCCAGCAGCCAAGACAGACGGCACCAAGAGACCCAGTACTTC.